This record looks at one TCR beta chain sequence and its context. Its antigen remains unknown. These data belong to a study of a mutant IDH1 vaccine in newly diagnosed glioma. The CDR3 has 12 amino acids. The V end was cut by 11 bases, the J end by 6 bases, with 16 bases between. CDR1 and CDR2 from the germline V gene are LNHDA and SQIVND (reference sequence). Clones were read by immunoSEQ multiplex PCR, and TCRdb kept only the in-frame ones, dropping some. In the table there are about 42,000 clones, around 83% of which are singletons. Indicated time point: week 35, safety follow-up. Vaccination comprised doses that each held 300 ug of mutant IDH1 20-mer peptide, plus topical imiquimod.

The genes are TRBV19 and TRBJ1-1; D remains ambiguous. This specimen was PBMCs, taken from a glioma patient whose treatment included an IDH1 peptide vaccine. This clonotype was obtained from a woman in her forties or fifties with glioma. The CDR3 sequence is CASSKRVSEAFF. The CDR3 bases are TGTGCCTCCTCAAAACGGGTTTCTGAAGCTTTCTTT. Looking up the rest from reference TRBV19 and TRBJ1-1 gives the full variable domain: DGGITQSPKYLFRKEGQNVTLSCEQNLNHDAMYWYRQDPGQGLRLIYYSQIVNDFQKGDIAEGYSVSREKKESFPLTVTSAQKNPTAFYLCASSKRVSEAFFGQGTRLTVV.